This T cell receptor beta chain was identified in a study of blood T cell repertoires in COVID-19. In the study overall: Samples came from the United States, Italy and Spain, spanning acute and convalescent COVID-19. Nucleic acid was either cDNA or gDNA, and it came from T cells, B-cell-depleted T cells, or PBMCs.

Per germline, CDR1 LGHDT and CDR2 YNNKEL (reference sequence). V gave up 1 base and J gave up 5 bases, with 11 bases separating them. The CDR3 contains 15 residues. In the study's own analysis: Estimated nucleated cell counts came from reference gene primer amplification. TCRdb's copy holds only in-frame clones and misses some; the assay was immunoSEQ multiplex PCR. For V, J and clone size, that table is used; D and trimming come from the DNA. The data show a few hundred thousand clones, around 87% seen once. The chain combines TRBV3-1 (or the pseudogene TRBV3-2) with TRBJ2-2, with D hard to call. Sequences were obtained from peripheral blood. This clonotype originated in a human donor in a cohort sampled during active COVID-19. CDR3 residues: CASSQVTATTGELFF. The CDR3 region has the DNA TGTGCCAGCAGCCAAGTTACAGCTACTACCGGGGAGCTGTTTTTT.